This T cell receptor beta chain stems from a study of T-cell reconstitution after alpha-beta-depleted transplantation in children. Trimming took off 4 bases at V and 6 bases at J, with 25 bases between the two ends. The CDR3 spans 17 residues. From germline, CDR1 is SGHRS and CDR2 YFSETQ. For TCRbeta, the library was prepared with unique molecular identifiers. TCRdb re-called the PCR reads with MiXCR, one entry per CDR3 protein. The table shows 200,000 to 250,000 distinct CDR3 sequences, with 8% to 9.5% occurring only once. This clonotype has more than one count but fewer than ten. The V and J genes are TRBV5-1 and TRBJ1-1, with a tentative D call TRBD1 (5 bases). The receptor was isolated from a human donor who donated a stem cell graft to a child with acute lymphoblastic leukemia. Here the sequenced sample was PBMCs from the stem cell graft donor, taken from the stem cell graft. CDR3 amino acids: CASSEPHSGANPPEAFF. The CDR3 DNA reads as TGCGCCAGCAGCGAACCTCACAGTGGGGCTAACCCCCCTGAAGCTTTCTTT.